This T cell receptor (beta chain) was sequenced for a study of molecular identifiers for immune sequencing clone quantification. This clonotype was detected ten times or more. From germline, CDR1 is MDHEN and CDR2 SYDVKM. V was clipped by 3 bases and J by 8 bases; unmatched bases: 9. This CDR3 has 14 residues. TCRdb independently ran MiXCR on the PCR reads; one entry per CDR3 protein. The sample consists of about 640,000 distinct CDR3 sequences, about 20% of them appearing once. This chain uses TRBV28 with TRBJ1-1; TRBD1 aligns across 7 bases. The clonotype was recovered from a human donor in good health. Some libraries in this study had Jurkat cell RNA spiked in. Sequenced: naive CD8+ T cells from blood, with Jurkat cell RNA spiked in. Subset here: FACS-sorted CD8+CD4-CCR7+CD45RA+ naive T cells. The CDR3 DNA reads TGTGCCAGCAGTTTGACCCCCGGAGGGGGCGAAGCTTTCTTT. Translated, it gives CASSLTPGGGEAFF. Filled out from reference TRBV28 and TRBJ1-1, the complete variable domain reads DVKVTQSSRYLVKRTGEKVFLECVQDMDHENMFWYRQDPGLGLRLIYFSYDVKMKEKGDIPEGYSVSREKKERFSLILESASTNQTSMYLCASSLTPGGGEAFFGQGTRLTVV.